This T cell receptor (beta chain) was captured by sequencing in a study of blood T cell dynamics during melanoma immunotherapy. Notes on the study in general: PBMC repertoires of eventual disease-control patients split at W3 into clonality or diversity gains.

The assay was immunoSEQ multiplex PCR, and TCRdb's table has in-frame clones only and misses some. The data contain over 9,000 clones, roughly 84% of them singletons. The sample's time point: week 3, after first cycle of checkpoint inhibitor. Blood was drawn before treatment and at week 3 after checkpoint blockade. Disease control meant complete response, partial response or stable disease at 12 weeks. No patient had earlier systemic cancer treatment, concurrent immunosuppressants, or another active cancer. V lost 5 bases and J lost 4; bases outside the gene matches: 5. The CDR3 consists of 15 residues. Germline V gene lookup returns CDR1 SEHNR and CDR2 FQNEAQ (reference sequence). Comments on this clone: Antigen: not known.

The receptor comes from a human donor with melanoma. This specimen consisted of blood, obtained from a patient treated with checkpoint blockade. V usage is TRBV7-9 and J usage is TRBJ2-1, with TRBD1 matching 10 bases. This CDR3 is CASSRDRGLYNEQFF. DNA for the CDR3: TGTGCCAGCAGCCGGGACAGGGGCCTTTACAATGAGCAGTTCTTC.